What follows are 6 T cell receptor beta chains derived from one specimen sequenced in a study of cytomegalovirus exposure and HLA in healthy donors. The PCR contained 60 Vbeta and 13 Jbeta primers. The protocol was immunoSEQ multiplex PCR, while the TCRdb copy is restricted to in-frame clones and leaves out a portion. Of 120,000 or so clones listed, about 80% are singletons. What was sequenced was PBMCs. These receptors originate from a man between 18 and 35 years old in good health and CMV-seronegative.

V is TRBV15 and J is TRBJ2-1, with 9 bases aligning to TRBD2. Germline V gene lookup returns CDR1 LNHNV and CDR2 YYDKDF (reference sequence). The CDR3 contains 18 residues. V lost 0 bases and J lost 5; bases outside the gene matches: 11. This CDR3 is CATSRDRRSGRIDNEQFF. The CDR3 nucleotides are TGTGCCACCAGCAGAGATCGTCGCAGCGGGAGGATAGACAATGAGCAGTTCTTC.

V is TRBV5-8 and J is TRBJ1-1; perhaps TRBD1 as D (5 bases). V lost 2 bases and J lost 1, with 24 bases in between. The CDR3 loop spans 19 amino acids. In germline, CDR1 is SGHTS, CDR2 YDEGEE. The DNA for the CDR3 is TGTGCCAGCAGCTTTCCTGTCGGTGGCGCGGGGGAGCGGAACACTGAAGCTTTCTTT. As protein: CASSFPVGGAGERNTEAFF.

The genes are TRBV15 and TRBJ2-1; 13 bases map to TRBD2. Trimming at V came to 7 bases and at J to 4 bases, leaving 4 bases not matched to a gene. The CDR3 spans 15 residues. CDR1 is LNHNV, CDR2 YYDKDF, per germline (reference sequence). The CDR3 nucleotides are TGTGCCACCACCGGGACTAGCGGGAATTACAATGAGCAGTTCTTC. Protein: CATTGTSGNYNEQFF.

This clone was found once. The chain is built from TRBV6-4 and TRBJ2-5; possible D gene TRBD2, 5 bases. Looked up from germline, CDR1 is MRHNA and CDR2 is SNTAGT. V lost 4 bases to trimming and J lost 11 bases, with 17 bases between them. The CDR3 contains 13 residues. The CDR3 loop reads CASSVGVGLEQYF. Here the CDR3 DNA reads TGTGCCAGCAGTGTTGGAGTTGGACTTGAGCAGTACTTC.

The V call is TRBV15, the J call TRBJ1-3; 7 nucleotides line up with TRBD1. The CDR3 has 14 amino acids. Germline trimming cut 5 bases from V and 4 bases from J; bases unmatched to any gene: 5. Germline V gene sequence: CDR1 LNHNV, CDR2 YYDKDF (reference sequence). Here the CDR3 reads CATSSLTGGNTIYF. CDR3 DNA: TGTGCCACCAGCTCACTGACAGGGGGAAACACCATATATTTT.

This clone was seen a handful of times. The chain employs TRBV29-1 and TRBJ1-1, with a weak D call TRBD1 (5 bases). The germline V gene has CDR1 SQVTM and CDR2 ANQGSEA. Trimming took 3 bases from V and 0 from J, leaving 11 bases between them. The CDR3 is 14 residues long. CDR3 sequence: CSVDPTDMNTEAFF. The CDR3 DNA reads as TGCAGCGTTGACCCGACAGATATGAACACTGAAGCTTTCTTT.